The clone carrying this TCR beta chain has just a few counts. Its antigen is not identified. These data come from a study of cytomegalovirus exposure and HLA in healthy donors. Study observations and caveats: Through in vitro validation, a few CMV-associated chains were shown to be specific for CMV antigens. Overall, approximately 150 TCR beta chains were annotated as cytomegalovirus-associated. Indistinguishability led to the exclusion of some V segments, TRBV6-2 and TRBV6-3 included. One variant, a missense change in DCLRE1C, was linked in a later analysis to TCR beta V- and J-gene trimming.

CDR1 MNHEY and CDR2 SVGAGI come from the germline V gene. V lost 0 bases and J lost 3; bases outside the gene matches: 3. The CDR3 is 15 residues long. The PCR used 60 Vbeta and 13 Jbeta primers. This table comes from immunoSEQ multiplex PCR, and its TCRdb copy is limited to in-frame clones, with some not included. The sample has 95,000 to 100,000 clones; roughly 80% are singletons. Sequencing was done on a sample of PBMCs. The sequence was obtained from a man aged 35 to 55 in good health and CMV-seronegative. The V call is TRBV6-5, the J call TRBJ2-7; TRBD1 aligns across 9 bases. The CDR3 protein is CASSYSGTGLYEQYF. The CDR3 nucleotides are TGTGCCAGCAGTTACTCCGGGACAGGGCTCTACGAGCAGTACTTC.